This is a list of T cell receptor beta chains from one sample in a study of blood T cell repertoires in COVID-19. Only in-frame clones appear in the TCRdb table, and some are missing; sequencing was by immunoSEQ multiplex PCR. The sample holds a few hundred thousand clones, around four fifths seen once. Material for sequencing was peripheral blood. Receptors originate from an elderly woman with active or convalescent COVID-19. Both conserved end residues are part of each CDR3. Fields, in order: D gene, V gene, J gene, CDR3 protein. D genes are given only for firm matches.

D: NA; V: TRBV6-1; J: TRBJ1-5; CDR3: CASSERRGNQPQHF
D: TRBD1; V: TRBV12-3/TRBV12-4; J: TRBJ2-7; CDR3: CASSYRGYGQYF
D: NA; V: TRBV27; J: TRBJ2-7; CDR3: CASRPPRTSSYEQYF
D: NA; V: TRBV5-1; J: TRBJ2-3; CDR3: CASSLTLGATDTQYF
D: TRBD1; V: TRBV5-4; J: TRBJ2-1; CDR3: CASSRWGTGGRDEQFF
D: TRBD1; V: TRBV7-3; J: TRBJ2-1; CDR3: CASSVDRGHEQFF
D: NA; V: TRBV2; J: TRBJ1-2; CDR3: CASTLWIRGADGYTF
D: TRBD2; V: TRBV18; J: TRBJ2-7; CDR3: CASSVLAGGFYEQYF
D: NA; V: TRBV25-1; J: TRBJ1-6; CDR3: CASSDPRGYSSLHF
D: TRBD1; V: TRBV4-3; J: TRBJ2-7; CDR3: CASSQTGVDEQYF
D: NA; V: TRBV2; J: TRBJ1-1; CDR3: CASSGGTGNTEAFF
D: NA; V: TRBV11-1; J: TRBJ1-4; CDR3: CASSLIGTNREKLFF
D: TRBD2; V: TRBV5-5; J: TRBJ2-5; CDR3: CASSRGTRVQETQYF
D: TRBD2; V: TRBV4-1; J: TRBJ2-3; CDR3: CATKGQAGVVDTQYF
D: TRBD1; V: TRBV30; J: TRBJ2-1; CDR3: CAWSTGGWEQFF
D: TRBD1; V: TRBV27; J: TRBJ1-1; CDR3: CASTGTGGWNTEAFF
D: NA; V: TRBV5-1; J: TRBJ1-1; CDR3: CASSLDRNTEAFF
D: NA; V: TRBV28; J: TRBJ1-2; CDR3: CASSLFPGYNYGYTF
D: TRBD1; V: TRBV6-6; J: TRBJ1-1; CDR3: CASRGGTGTEAFF
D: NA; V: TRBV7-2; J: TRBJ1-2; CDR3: CASSLEVASYGYTF
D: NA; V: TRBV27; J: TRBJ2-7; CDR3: CASSFDEQYF
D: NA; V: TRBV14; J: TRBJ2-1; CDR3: CASSPRTVNEQFF
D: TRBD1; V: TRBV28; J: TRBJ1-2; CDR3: CASSSPGLEGTVYGYTF
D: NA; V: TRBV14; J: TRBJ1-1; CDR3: CASSDQDSSYTEAFF
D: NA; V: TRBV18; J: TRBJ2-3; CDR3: CASSLGLYTDTQYF
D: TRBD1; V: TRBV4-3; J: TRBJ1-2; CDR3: CASSQGQGANGYTF
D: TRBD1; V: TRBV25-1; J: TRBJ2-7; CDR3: CASRGQAGEQYF
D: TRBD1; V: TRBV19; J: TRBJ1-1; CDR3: CASSLTGVNTEAFF
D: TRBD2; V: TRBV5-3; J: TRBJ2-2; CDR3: CARSLAQPAGSGELFF
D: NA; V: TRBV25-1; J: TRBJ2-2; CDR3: CASGIGTPNTGELFF
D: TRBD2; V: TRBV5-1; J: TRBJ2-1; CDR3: CASSFDLLAGGLGEQFF
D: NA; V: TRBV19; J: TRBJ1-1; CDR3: CASSIRVNTEAFF
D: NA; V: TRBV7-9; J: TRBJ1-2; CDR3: CASSQDIYGYTF
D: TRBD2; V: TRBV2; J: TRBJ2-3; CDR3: CASRPSGRGTDTQYF
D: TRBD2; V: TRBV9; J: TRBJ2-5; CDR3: CASSVGWRREGSETQYF